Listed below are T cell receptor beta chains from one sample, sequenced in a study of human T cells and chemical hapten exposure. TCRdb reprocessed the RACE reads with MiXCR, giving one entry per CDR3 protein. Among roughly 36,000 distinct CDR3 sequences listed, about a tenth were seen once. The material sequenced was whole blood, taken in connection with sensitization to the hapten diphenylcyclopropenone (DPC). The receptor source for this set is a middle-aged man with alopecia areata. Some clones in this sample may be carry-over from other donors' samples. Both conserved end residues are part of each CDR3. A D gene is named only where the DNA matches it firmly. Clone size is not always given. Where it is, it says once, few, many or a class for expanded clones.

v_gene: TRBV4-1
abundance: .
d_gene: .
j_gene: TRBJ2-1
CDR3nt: TGCGCCAGCAGCCAAGACTCGTTCGGGGAGGTTCCTGAGCAGTTCTTC
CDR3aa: CASSQDSFGEVPEQFF

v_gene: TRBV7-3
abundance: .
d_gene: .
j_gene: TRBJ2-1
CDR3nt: TGTGCCAGCAGCTTAGCGGATTCCTACAATGAGCAGTTCTTC
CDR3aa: CASSLADSYNEQFF

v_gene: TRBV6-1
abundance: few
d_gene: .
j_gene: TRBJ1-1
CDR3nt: TGTGCCAGCAGCCTTGGACAGTCTATCTTGACTGAAGCTTTCTTT
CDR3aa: CASSLGQSILTEAFF

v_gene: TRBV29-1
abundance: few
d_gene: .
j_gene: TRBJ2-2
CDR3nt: TGCAGCGTTGAGGAGACCGGGGAGCTGTTTTTT
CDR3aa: CSVEETGELFF

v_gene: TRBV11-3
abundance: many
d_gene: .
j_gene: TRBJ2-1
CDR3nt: TGTGCCAGCAGCTTAGGAACGGACGGCAATGAGCAGTTCTTC
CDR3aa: CASSLGTDGNEQFF

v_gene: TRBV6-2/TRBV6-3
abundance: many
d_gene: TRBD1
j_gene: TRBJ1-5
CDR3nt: TGTGCCAGCAGATCAGGGGGCCATAATCAGCCCCAGCATTTT
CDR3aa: CASRSGGHNQPQHF

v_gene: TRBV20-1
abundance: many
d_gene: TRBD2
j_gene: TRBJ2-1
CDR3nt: TGCAGTGCCTTGACTAGCGGGAAGAATGGGGGGTACAATGAGCAGTTCTTC
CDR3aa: CSALTSGKNGGYNEQFF

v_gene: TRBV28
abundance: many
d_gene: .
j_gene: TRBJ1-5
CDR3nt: TGTGCCAGCGGGACGGTCGCGAGCAATCAGCCCCAGCATTTT
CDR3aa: CASGTVASNQPQHF

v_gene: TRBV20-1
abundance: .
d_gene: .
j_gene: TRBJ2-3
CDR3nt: TGCAGTGCTAGGCTACCAGGGGACAGCACAGATACGCAGTATTTT
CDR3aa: CSARLPGDSTDTQYF

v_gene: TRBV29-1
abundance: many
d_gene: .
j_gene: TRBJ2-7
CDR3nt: TGCAGCGTTGCGGCCAGGGGAATGGACGAGCAGTACTTC
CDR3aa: CSVAARGMDEQYF

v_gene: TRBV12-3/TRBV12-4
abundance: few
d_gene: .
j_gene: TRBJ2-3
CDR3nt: TGTGCCAGCAGTTTAGGTGCCGTGGATACGCAGTATTTT
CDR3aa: CASSLGAVDTQYF

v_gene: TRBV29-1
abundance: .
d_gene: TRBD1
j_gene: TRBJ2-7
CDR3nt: TGCAGCGTTGGGGGACAGACCGCTTACGAGCAGTACTTC
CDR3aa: CSVGGQTAYEQYF

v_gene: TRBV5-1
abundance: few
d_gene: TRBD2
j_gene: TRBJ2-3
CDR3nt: TGCGCCAGCGGAGCGGGAGATGTCGATACGCAGTATTTT
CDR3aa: CASGAGDVDTQYF

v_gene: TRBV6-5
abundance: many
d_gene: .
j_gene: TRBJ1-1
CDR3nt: TGTGCCACCGGGCCAAACACTGAAGCTTTCTTT
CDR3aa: CATGPNTEAFF

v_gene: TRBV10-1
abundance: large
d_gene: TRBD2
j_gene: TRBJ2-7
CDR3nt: TGCGCCAGAGAGAAGTACCGGGACTATTACTCCTACGAGCAGTACTTC
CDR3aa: CAREKYRDYYSYEQYF

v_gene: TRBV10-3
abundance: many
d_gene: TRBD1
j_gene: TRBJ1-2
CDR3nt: TGTGCCATCAGTGAGTTCTCCACCCCAGGGGGAAACGGCTACACCTTC
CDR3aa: CAISEFSTPGGNGYTF

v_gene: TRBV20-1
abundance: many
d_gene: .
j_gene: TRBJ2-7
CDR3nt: TGCAGTGCTAGAAGGGACGGACGATACGAGCAGTACTTC
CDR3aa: CSARRDGRYEQYF

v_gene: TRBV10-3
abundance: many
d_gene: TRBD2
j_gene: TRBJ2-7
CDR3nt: TGTGCCACCGAGAGCGGGGATACCGAGCAGTACTTC
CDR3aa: CATESGDTEQYF

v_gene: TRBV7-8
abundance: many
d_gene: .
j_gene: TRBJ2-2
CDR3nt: TGTGCCAGCAGCGCGACAGTAACCGGGGAGCTGTTTTTT
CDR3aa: CASSATVTGELFF

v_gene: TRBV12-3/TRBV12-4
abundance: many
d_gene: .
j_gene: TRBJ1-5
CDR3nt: TGTGCCAGCAGTTCCGGCATAAGGGCTTCAAATCAGCCCCAGCATTTT
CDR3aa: CASSSGIRASNQPQHF

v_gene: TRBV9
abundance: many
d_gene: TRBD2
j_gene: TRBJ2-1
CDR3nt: TGTGCCAGCAGCTCCGGACTAGCGGGAGAGCTCAATGAGCAGTTCTTC
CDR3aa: CASSSGLAGELNEQFF